These 29 T cell receptor beta chains were sequenced from one sample in a study of shared clonotypes between healthy human individuals. Sequencing was performed with immunoSEQ multiplex PCR; in TCRdb, only in-frame clones are kept and a portion is missing. The sample contains approximately 590,000 clones, about 95% of which appear only once. CD8 cells regarded as naive lacked CD45RO, were positively chosen for CCR7, and omitted terminally differentiated effector memory CD45RA+ cells. Sequencing input: naive CD8+ T cells sorted from blood. Every receptor here comes from a woman aged 30 to 39 in good health.

This chain joins TRBV10-3 and TRBJ2-3; D unclear. The CDR3 is 13 amino acids. Germline CDR1 is ENHRY and CDR2 is SYGVKD. Trimming took off 0 bases at V and 2 bases at J, with 3 bases between the two ends. CDR3 coding DNA: TGTGCCATCAGTGAGTCCCTCACAGATACGCAGTATTTT. It translates to CAISESLTDTQYF.

The rearrangement joins TRBV5-1 to TRBJ2-7; 7 positions agree with TRBD1. The CDR3 covers 15 residues. J lost 0 bases, V lost 5 bases, and 8 bases had no gene match. In germline, CDR1 is SGHRS, CDR2 YFSETQ. CDR3 in DNA: TGCGCCAGCAGGCCGGCCTGGGACAGCTCCTACGAGCAGTACTTC. This sequence encodes CASRPAWDSSYEQYF.

The chain is built from TRBV28 and TRBJ2-7, with no clear D. Germline CDR1 is MDHEN and CDR2 is SYDVKM. V was cut by 6 bases and J by 5 bases, with 17 bases left in between. This CDR3 contains 14 residues. The CDR3: CASRDVSGRHEQYF. As DNA, the CDR3 is TGTGCCAGCAGGGATGTCTCCGGACGCCACGAGCAGTACTTC.

The chain links TRBV7-8 to TRBJ2-7, with 7 bases identical to TRBD2. Germline-derived CDR1 and CDR2 are SGHVS and FQNEAQ. This CDR3 is built from 16 residues. V was clipped by 0 bases and J by 4 bases; unmatched bases: 9. The CDR3 here is CASSLAWGGSGYEQYF. CDR3 bases: TGTGCCAGCAGCTTAGCGTGGGGCGGGAGTGGGTACGAGCAGTACTTC.

The chain joins TRBV5-1 to TRBJ2-7, with D maybe TRBD1 (6 bases). Germline V gene lookup returns CDR1 SGHRS and CDR2 YFSETQ. CDR3 size: 16 residues. Trimming shortened V by 3 bases and J by 2 bases, and 18 bases separated the two germline ends. This CDR3 is CASSWGPKDGTYEQYF. DNA for the CDR3: TGCGCCAGCAGCTGGGGGCCAAAGGACGGGACCTACGAGCAGTACTTC.

The chain is built from TRBV9 and TRBJ2-7; D gene unclear. V was pared by 0 bases and J by 0 bases, with 7 bases between. This CDR3 is built from 14 residues. Germline CDR1 and CDR2: SGDLS and YYNGEE. The CDR3 loop reads CASSVGYGSYEQYF. In nucleotides, the CDR3 is TGTGCCAGCAGCGTAGGATACGGCTCCTACGAGCAGTACTTC.

The chain carries TRBV4-2 and TRBJ2-7; D is perhaps TRBD2 (5 bases). V lost 0 bases, J lost 2 bases, and 8 bases lay in between. The CDR3 consists of 14 residues. CDR1 is LGHNA and CDR2 is YNFKEQ in the germline V gene. The CDR3 nucleotides read TGTGCCAGCAGCCAAGACGCCGGGACCTACGAGCAGTACTTC. It is translated as CASSQDAGTYEQYF.

V and J are TRBV19 and TRBJ2-1, with TRBD2 matching 10 bases. The CDR3 loop spans 15 amino acids. Germline values: CDR1 LNHDA, CDR2 SQIVND (reference sequence). Trimming at V came to 5 bases and at J to 7 bases, leaving 8 bases not matched to a gene. This CDR3 is CASSPLAGGLNEQFF. The CDR3 region has the DNA TGTGCCAGTAGTCCATTAGCGGGAGGCTTGAATGAGCAGTTCTTC.

The chain recombines TRBV19 with TRBJ2-1; the D is unclear. Germline CDR1 reads LNHDA; CDR2 reads SQIVND (reference sequence). CDR3 size: 17 residues. Deletions cut 0 bases from V and 6 bases from J, with 18 bases between. CDR3 bases: TGTGCCAGTAGTATAGATCTAGGCGTAGTGTTTTCCAATGAGCAGTTCTTC. It specifies CASSIDLGVVFSNEQFF. The variable domain in full, with the rest retrieved from reference TRBV19 and TRBJ2-1, is DGGITQSPKYLFRKEGQNVTLSCEQNLNHDAMYWYRQDPGQGLRLIYYSQIVNDFQKGDIAEGYSVSREKKESFPLTVTSAQKNPTAFYLCASSIDLGVVFSNEQFFGPGTRLTVL.

This sequence joins TRBV27 and TRBJ2-7; D remains unclear. Per germline, CDR1 MNHEY and CDR2 SMNVEV (reference sequence). The CDR3 consists of 16 residues. V dropped 5 bases and J dropped 7 bases, with 24 bases sitting between them. The CDR3 DNA reads TGTGCCAGCAGTCTCCTAACGGAGCGCGCTCAAATGGAGCAGTACTTC. Translating gives CASSLLTERAQMEQYF.

The rearrangement uses TRBV28 and TRBJ1-1; D not resolved. Per germline, CDR1 MDHEN and CDR2 SYDVKM. The CDR3 spans 14 residues. V was cut by 3 bases and J by 4 bases, with 12 bases left in between. The CDR3: CASSLAPRTTEAFF. The CDR3, as DNA: TGTGCCAGCAGTTTGGCGCCCCGAACCACTGAAGCTTTCTTT.

This clone has just one count. This chain joins TRBV19 and TRBJ2-1; D might be TRBD2 (6 bases). CDR3 size: 12 residues. V was cut by 6 bases and J by 14 bases, with 17 bases left in between. Per germline, CDR1 LNHDA and CDR2 SQIVND (reference sequence). The CDR3 nucleotides are TGTGCCAGTAGAGGCCTGAGCGGCGGGGAGTTCTTC. It codes for CASRGLSGGEFF.

The chain couples TRBV27 to TRBJ2-1; the D gene is possibly TRBD1 (5 bases). Germline CDR1 is MNHEY and CDR2 is SMNVEV (reference sequence). The CDR3 is 16 amino acids. Trimming cost V 3 bases and J 2 bases, with 14 bases left between them. The CDR3 DNA reads TGTGCCAGCAGTTTGTCACCAGGGTATCCCTACAATGAGCAGTTCTTC. The encoded protein is CASSLSPGYPYNEQFF.

The chain employs TRBV9 and TRBJ2-3, with 10 bases identical to TRBD2. Germline CDR1 SGDLS, CDR2 YYNGEE. This CDR3 contains 15 residues. Losses at the gene ends were 3 bases for V and 4 bases for J; bases not matched to a gene: 5. The CDR3 protein is CASSASGSTPDTQYF. The CDR3 DNA reads as TGTGCCAGCAGCGCTAGCGGGAGCACCCCAGATACGCAGTATTTT.

The chain carries TRBV7-6 and TRBJ2-7; no clear D gene. V was trimmed by 1 base and J by 5 bases, leaving 15 bases between them. CDR3 size: 15 residues. CDR1 and CDR2 from the germline V gene are SGHVS and FNYEAQ. CDR3 sequence (DNA): TGTGCCAGCAGCTTAGACCGGCCCTGGTTCAACGAGCAGTACTTC. Amino acid sequence: CASSLDRPWFNEQYF.

The chain combines TRBV14 with TRBJ2-1; TRBD2 matches at 14 bases. Germline V gives CDR1 SGHDN, CDR2 FVKESK. The CDR3 sequence is 16 residues long. The V gene end was trimmed by 1 base and the J gene end by 8 bases; junction bases not matched to a gene: 4. The CDR3 sequence is CASSQGRTSGRHEQFF. CDR3 nucleotides: TGTGCCAGCAGCCAAGGCCGGACTAGCGGGAGGCATGAGCAGTTCTTC.

The chain uses TRBV28 and TRBJ1-6, with TRBD1 matching 10 bases. In germline, CDR1 is MDHEN, CDR2 SYDVKM. V gave up 3 bases and J gave up 8 bases; unmatched junction bases: 4. The CDR3 runs 15 residues. The CDR3 region is CASSLDRGFHSPLHF. CDR3 in DNA: TGTGCCAGCAGTTTGGACAGGGGGTTTCATTCACCCCTCCACTTT.

As to this clone: Within the sample, other DNA sequences also encode this same CDR3. The chain has TRBV6-1 and TRBJ2-7; D not resolved. From germline, CDR1 is MNHNS and CDR2 SASEGT. Trimming pared 0 bases from V and 0 bases from J, leaving 9 bases between. CDR3 size: 15 residues. The CDR3 nucleotides are TGTGCCAGCAGTGAAGCCCGAGATATCTCCTACGAGCAGTACTTC. This sequence encodes CASSEARDISYEQYF.

The chain combines TRBV2 with TRBJ1-3; D ambiguous. Trimming pared 0 bases from V and 1 base from J, leaving 10 bases between. Looked up from germline, CDR1 is SNHLY and CDR2 is FYNNEI. The CDR3 runs to 16 residues. The CDR3 spells CASSEAWVLSGNTIYF. The DNA for the CDR3 is TGTGCCAGCAGTGAAGCTTGGGTTTTGTCTGGAAACACCATATATTTT.

A few counts support this clone. The gene calls are TRBV2 and TRBJ1-5; tentatively, D is TRBD1 (6 bases). V lost 2 bases to trimming and J lost 6 bases, with 14 bases between them. Germline CDR1 reads SNHLY; CDR2 reads FYNNEI. CDR3 size: 15 residues. The chain's CDR3 is CASSEQGYGGQPQHF. CDR3 sequence (DNA): TGTGCCAGCAGTGAACAGGGGTACGGTGGTCAGCCCCAGCATTTT.

This chain uses TRBV4-2 with TRBJ2-5; 10 nucleotides match TRBD2. After removal of 1 base from V and 1 base from J, the junction contained 3 bases not matched to a gene. Germline assignment: CDR1 LGHNA and CDR2 YNFKEQ. This CDR3 has 16 amino acids. CDR3 coding DNA: TGTGCCAGCAGCCAAGGTCGGACTAGCGGCCAAGAGACCCAGTACTTC. Protein product: CASSQGRTSGQETQYF.

The rearrangement links TRBV7-6 to TRBJ2-7, with D perhaps TRBD2 (6 bases). The CDR3 runs to 14 residues. Trimming took off 6 bases at V and 7 bases at J, with 19 bases between the two ends. CDR1 is SGHVS and CDR2 is FNYEAQ in the germline V gene. The chain's CDR3 is CASSLLEGVGEQYF. The CDR3 nucleotides read TGTGCCAGCAGTTTATTGGAGGGAGTGGGTGAGCAGTACTTC.

This clone was picked up one time. V and J are TRBV28 and TRBJ2-7; D is uncertain. The length of the CDR3 is 14 residues. The V end lost 1 base, the J end lost 5 bases, and 12 bases lay between the germline ends. Germline V lookup: CDR1 MDHEN, CDR2 SYDVKM. Written as DNA, the CDR3 is TGTGCCAGCAGTTTATTAGTGGGCCCCAACGAGCAGTACTTC. The encoded protein is CASSLLVGPNEQYF.

CDR3 protein: CASSPYSTGTKDEQYF. CDR3 bases: TGCGCCAGCAGCCCTTACTCTACCGGGACCAAGGACGAGCAGTACTTC. The chain has TRBV4-1 and TRBJ2-7; either TRBD1 or TRBD2 may supply D (5 bases each). With 4 bases removed from V and 5 bases from J, the gap between germline ends came to 21 bases. CDR3 length: 16 residues. Germline CDR1 and CDR2: MGHRA and YSYEKL.

The chain joins TRBV13 to TRBJ2-2; 12 bases map to TRBD2. CDR1 and CDR2 (germline): PRHDT, FYEKMQ (reference sequence). CDR3 length: 16 residues. The ends lost 5 bases at V and 8 bases at J; junction bases unmatched: 9. The CDR3 region has the DNA TGTGCCAGCAGCAGTACACTAGCGGGAGGAACAGGGGAGCTGTTTTTT. Its translation: CASSSTLAGGTGELFF.

The chain uses TRBV27 and TRBJ2-3, with 7 bases identical to TRBD1. This CDR3 is 16 amino acids long. V shed 2 bases, J shed 3 bases, and the junction held 8 bases outside the gene matches. Germline lookup yields CDR1 MNHEY and CDR2 SMNVEV (reference sequence). As DNA, the CDR3 is TGTGCCAGCAGTTTAACAGATAACAGGGGAACAGATACGCAGTATTTT. Translating it yields CASSLTDNRGTDTQYF.

J is TRBJ2-7 and V is TRBV27, with TRBD2 matching 8 bases. The V and J ends lost 0 bases and 3 bases, in that order; junction bases with no gene match: 7. The CDR3 totals 16 residues. Germline assignment: CDR1 MNHEY and CDR2 SMNVEV (reference sequence). CDR3 nucleotides: TGTGCCAGCAGTTTATCGGGACTAGATTCCCTCTACGAGCAGTACTTC. Its protein product is CASSLSGLDSLYEQYF.

This clone was detected once. V is TRBV6-7 and J is TRBJ2-3, with D perhaps TRBD1 or TRBD2 (5 bases each). TRBV6-7 is known as an ORF, though its function is uncertain. The CDR3 runs to 17 residues. Trimming stripped 2 bases from V and 1 base from J, with 16 bases between. CDR3 in amino acids: CASSYEGRAQCTDTQYF. CDR3 bases: TGTGCCAGCAGTTACGAGGGGCGCGCCCAGTGCACAGATACGCAGTATTTT.

This chain uses TRBV28 with TRBJ2-5; the D is unclear. TRBJ2-7 matches the DNA end more closely, so the J call is doubtful. The CDR3 covers 15 residues. From germline, CDR1 is MDHEN and CDR2 SYDVKM. CDR3 amino acids: CATGSALITSSEQYF. As DNA, the CDR3 is TGTGCCACCGGTTCGGCCCTGATCACCTCTTCCGAGCAGTACTTC.